The source of this TCR beta chain is a study of T cell responses to AZD1222 COVID-19 vaccine. Findings and limits, study-wide: Increases in Spike-specific TCR breadth and depth were seen after two AZD1222 doses. Targeting of unmutated variant regions was reportedly seen in nearly half of spike-specific TCRs.

Worth noting for this clone: Its antigen is undetermined.

The data were produced by immunoSEQ multiplex PCR, yet TCRdb's version contains in-frame clones alone and is incomplete. Here the sample spans around 110,000 clones, less than 95% being singletons. The CDR3 has 17 amino acids. The clonotype comes from an adult who received the AZD1222 COVID-19 vaccine. The chain couples TRBV21-1 to TRBJ1-2. TRBV21-1 is shown as a pseudogene. The sample here was peripheral blood, taken 28 days after the second AZD1222 dose. The CDR3 sequence is CASSKVVGGATNYGYTF. The CDR3 bases are TGTGCCAGCAGCAAAGTTGTCGGGGGGGCTACTAACTATGGCTACACCTTC.